Listed below are T cell receptor beta chains from one sample, sequenced in a study of blood T cells in healthy people across ages. TCRdb itself ran the 5' RACE reads through MiXCR, one entry per CDR3 protein. The sample records under 1,000,000 distinct CDR3 sequences, roughly 35% being singletons. Sequencing was performed on blood. The receptor set was obtained from a young man in good health. CDR3s include the opening cysteine and the closing phenylalanine or tryptophan. Fields, in order: clone size, V gene, J gene, D gene, CDR3 DNA, CDR3 protein. A D gene is named only where the DNA matches it firmly. Clone size is given for some rows only: seen once, a few or many times, or a class if the clone is expanded.

clone size: -; V gene: TRBV6-6; J gene: TRBJ2-3; D gene: -; CDR3 DNA: TGTGCCAGCGGCGGACAGGGAGGGACAGATACGCAGTATTTT; CDR3 protein: CASGGQGGTDTQYF
clone size: -; V gene: TRBV6-4; J gene: TRBJ2-7; D gene: TRBD2; CDR3 DNA: TGTGCCAGCAGCTCGACTAGCGGGGGGTTTAACGACCGCTACAATGAGCAGTACTTC; CDR3 protein: CASSSTSGGFNDRYNEQYF
clone size: -; V gene: TRBV4-2; J gene: TRBJ1-4; D gene: -; CDR3 DNA: TGTGCCAGCAGCCAGCCCGTCCAGTACGCAACTAATGAAAAACTGTTTTTT; CDR3 protein: CASSQPVQYATNEKLFF
clone size: -; V gene: TRBV12-3/TRBV12-4; J gene: TRBJ1-2; D gene: -; CDR3 DNA: TGTGCCAGCAGTTTGGGGGGGCCGGGGGTCCATGGCTACACCTTC; CDR3 protein: CASSLGGPGVHGYTF
clone size: many; V gene: TRBV3-1; J gene: TRBJ1-1; D gene: -; CDR3 DNA: TGTGCCAGCAGCCAGGGTGCGGGGGCTTGGACTGAAGCTTTCTTT; CDR3 protein: CASSQGAGAWTEAFF
clone size: -; V gene: TRBV7-2; J gene: TRBJ2-5; D gene: -; CDR3 DNA: TGTGCCAGCAGCTTAGTCCTGGCCGACACCCAGTACTTC; CDR3 protein: CASSLVLADTQYF
clone size: many; V gene: TRBV20-1; J gene: TRBJ1-4; D gene: -; CDR3 DNA: TGCAGTGCTCTCCTCATTGGTGCGACCCCGAGTAATGAAAAACTGTTTTTT; CDR3 protein: CSALLIGATPSNEKLFF
clone size: few; V gene: TRBV6-1; J gene: TRBJ2-7; D gene: TRBD1; CDR3 DNA: TGTGCCAGCAGTGACGATCTCGGACAGGGATTCTACGAGCAGTACTTC; CDR3 protein: CASSDDLGQGFYEQYF
clone size: once; V gene: TRBV7-2; J gene: TRBJ2-5; D gene: TRBD1; CDR3 DNA: TGTGCCAGCAGCCGTACGGACAGGGAAGGGGAGACCCAGTACTTC; CDR3 protein: CASSRTDREGETQYF
clone size: once; V gene: TRBV12-3/TRBV12-4; J gene: TRBJ2-2; D gene: -; CDR3 DNA: TGTGCCAGCAGCACCCCCAGGGGCCGGAACACCGGGGAGCTGTTTTTT; CDR3 protein: CASSTPRGRNTGELFF
clone size: few; V gene: TRBV5-1; J gene: TRBJ2-7; D gene: TRBD1; CDR3 DNA: TGCGCCAGCAGCGAGGGACAGGAGGTTGGCGAGCAGTACTTC; CDR3 protein: CASSEGQEVGEQYF
clone size: few; V gene: TRBV7-2; J gene: TRBJ2-3; D gene: -; CDR3 DNA: TGTGCCAGCAGCTTAGCGGACCGAAATACGCAGTATTTT; CDR3 protein: CASSLADRNTQYF
clone size: -; V gene: TRBV21-1; J gene: TRBJ2-3; D gene: -; CDR3 DNA: TGTGCCAGCTTCCCGCTGATCAGACAGACAGATACGCAGTATTTT; CDR3 protein: CASFPLIRQTDTQYF
clone size: -; V gene: TRBV7-2; J gene: TRBJ2-3; D gene: -; CDR3 DNA: TGTGCCAGCAGCTTAGGGCGGACTATAGTAGATACGCAGTATTTT; CDR3 protein: CASSLGRTIVDTQYF
clone size: -; V gene: TRBV5-1; J gene: TRBJ2-3; D gene: -; CDR3 DNA: TGCGCCAGCAGCCTCCCCCAGACTAGTAGCACAGATACGCAGTATTTT; CDR3 protein: CASSLPQTSSTDTQYF
clone size: once; V gene: TRBV6-6; J gene: TRBJ2-1; D gene: TRBD2; CDR3 DNA: TGTGCCAGCAAGGTAGCGGGCCTCTACAATGAGCAGTTCTTC; CDR3 protein: CASKVAGLYNEQFF
clone size: many; V gene: TRBV29-1; J gene: TRBJ2-3; D gene: TRBD2; CDR3 DNA: TGCAGCGTTGATTCGTGGACGGGGGGGAAGGACACAGATACGCAGTATTTT; CDR3 protein: CSVDSWTGGKDTDTQYF
clone size: many; V gene: TRBV15; J gene: TRBJ2-7; D gene: -; CDR3 DNA: TGTGCCACCAGCAGAGCAGATTCCTACGAGCAGTACTTC; CDR3 protein: CATSRADSYEQYF
clone size: -; V gene: TRBV28; J gene: TRBJ2-7; D gene: -; CDR3 DNA: TGTGCCAGCAGTTTTCCAGGCTCTTCCTACGAGCAGTACTTC; CDR3 protein: CASSFPGSSYEQYF
clone size: -; V gene: TRBV7-2; J gene: TRBJ2-1; D gene: -; CDR3 DNA: TGTGCCAGCAGCTTAGCGGGGATCCGCAATGAGCAGTTCTTC; CDR3 protein: CASSLAGIRNEQFF
clone size: few; V gene: TRBV7-2; J gene: TRBJ1-2; D gene: TRBD1; CDR3 DNA: TGTGCCAGCAGCGCGGGACAGTACTATGGCTACACCTTC; CDR3 protein: CASSAGQYYGYTF
clone size: -; V gene: TRBV11-2; J gene: TRBJ2-1; D gene: -; CDR3 DNA: TGTGCCAGCAGCCGGCAGGGAATTGAGCAGTTCTTC; CDR3 protein: CASSRQGIEQFF
clone size: once; V gene: TRBV4-2; J gene: TRBJ2-1; D gene: -; CDR3 DNA: TGTGCCAGCAGCCATGACCGGGACGGGGCGTACAATGAGCAGTTCTTC; CDR3 protein: CASSHDRDGAYNEQFF
clone size: few; V gene: TRBV12-3/TRBV12-4; J gene: TRBJ2-1; D gene: -; CDR3 DNA: TGTGCCAGCAGTGCAAGTTGGGGCAATGAGCAGTTCTTC; CDR3 protein: CASSASWGNEQFF
clone size: few; V gene: TRBV24-1; J gene: TRBJ2-1; D gene: TRBD2; CDR3 DNA: TGTGCCACCAGCAGACAGGGCGGACTAGCGGGGGGCCCGAGGAATGAGCAGTTCTTC; CDR3 protein: CATSRQGGLAGGPRNEQFF
clone size: many; V gene: TRBV5-1; J gene: TRBJ2-1; D gene: -; CDR3 DNA: TGCGCCAGCAGCTTGGAGGGTTATGTACTCAATGAGCAGTTCTTC; CDR3 protein: CASSLEGYVLNEQFF
clone size: -; V gene: TRBV4-1; J gene: TRBJ1-1; D gene: -; CDR3 DNA: TGCGCCAGCAGCCAAGTAGGTCTCCCTGAAGCTTTCTTT; CDR3 protein: CASSQVGLPEAFF
clone size: -; V gene: TRBV5-5; J gene: TRBJ2-5; D gene: TRBD1; CDR3 DNA: TGTGCCAGCAGCTGGGGACAGGCCAGCGCTGAGACCCAGTACTTC; CDR3 protein: CASSWGQASAETQYF
clone size: few; V gene: TRBV6-6; J gene: TRBJ2-1; D gene: -; CDR3 DNA: TGTGCCAGCAGTTACTCGTCGCAGGGGACCAATGAGCAGTTCTTC; CDR3 protein: CASSYSSQGTNEQFF
clone size: -; V gene: TRBV7-2; J gene: TRBJ2-5; D gene: TRBD2; CDR3 DNA: TGTGCCAGCAGCCGGGAGGCCCACGGAGAAGAGACCCAGTACTTC; CDR3 protein: CASSREAHGEETQYF
clone size: -; V gene: TRBV27; J gene: TRBJ2-4; D gene: TRBD1; CDR3 DNA: TGTGCCAGTTCGTCCGGGACAGGAAATCTAGCCAAAAACATTCAGTACTTC; CDR3 protein: CASSSGTGNLAKNIQYF
clone size: few; V gene: TRBV20-1; J gene: TRBJ2-3; D gene: TRBD2; CDR3 DNA: TGCAGTGCAGATCCGGGACTAGCGGGGGTCACAGATACGCAGTATTTT; CDR3 protein: CSADPGLAGVTDTQYF
clone size: -; V gene: TRBV4-3; J gene: TRBJ1-2; D gene: TRBD1; CDR3 DNA: TGCGCCAGCAGCCAAGATGGGGAACAGGGGGACGGCTACACCTTC; CDR3 protein: CASSQDGEQGDGYTF
clone size: many; V gene: TRBV7-2; J gene: TRBJ1-2; D gene: -; CDR3 DNA: TGTGCCAGCAGCCCCGATCGCGGGAACTATGGCTACACCTTC; CDR3 protein: CASSPDRGNYGYTF
clone size: few; V gene: TRBV5-8; J gene: TRBJ1-5; D gene: TRBD1; CDR3 DNA: TGTGCCAGCAGCTTGAAGGGGACAGGGCCTCAGCCCCAGCATTTT; CDR3 protein: CASSLKGTGPQPQHF
clone size: few; V gene: TRBV25-1; J gene: TRBJ1-6; D gene: -; CDR3 DNA: TGTGCCAGCAGTGAATATAAGACAACCGATTCGTCCCTCCACTTT; CDR3 protein: CASSEYKTTDSSLHF
clone size: -; V gene: TRBV6-2/TRBV6-3; J gene: TRBJ2-5; D gene: -; CDR3 DNA: TGTGTCAGCACCAACCTAATCGGGCATAACCCTCAAGAGACCCAGTACTTC; CDR3 protein: CVSTNLIGHNPQETQYF
clone size: -; V gene: TRBV6-6; J gene: TRBJ1-1; D gene: -; CDR3 DNA: TGTGCCAGCATGCGGGGGAACACTGAAGCTTTCTTT; CDR3 protein: CASMRGNTEAFF
clone size: few; V gene: TRBV4-1; J gene: TRBJ1-2; D gene: -; CDR3 DNA: TGCGCCAGCAGCCAACGACAAGGGCGTGAGAACTATGGCTACACCTTC; CDR3 protein: CASSQRQGRENYGYTF